The rows below give T cell receptor beta chains drawn from one sample of a study of blood T cell repertoires in COVID-19. Clones were read by immunoSEQ multiplex PCR, and TCRdb kept only the in-frame ones, dropping some. The sample yields almost 200,000 clones, 85% seen once. Sequencing was carried out using peripheral blood. The receptors were sampled from a man in his fifties or sixties with COVID-19, enrolled during active disease. CDR3s leave out the opening cysteine and the closing phenylalanine or tryptophan. The order of the fields is J gene, CDR3 length, V gene, D gene, CDR3 protein. A D gene is named only where the DNA matches it firmly.

>TRBJ2-1|13|TRBV5-1|TRBD1
ASSRRDSARNEQF
>TRBJ1-1|12|TRBV6-4|TRBD1
ASSDRDRATEAF
>TRBJ2-4|14|TRBV6-5|TRBD2
ASSYSGLGAKNIQY
>TRBJ1-1|13|TRBV6-5|-
ASSSPGTLNTEAF
>TRBJ1-6|10|TRBV30|-
AWSVFPQSLH
>TRBJ1-2|13|TRBV25-1|TRBD1
ASLPRDRINYGYT
>TRBJ1-3|13|TRBV10-2|-
ASSAHSPSGNTIY
>TRBJ1-1|12|TRBV9|-
ASRTLTANTEAF
>TRBJ2-3|14|TRBV5-1|-
ASSLGRGAGTDTQY
>TRBJ1-6|13|TRBV6-2/TRBV6-3|-
ASSQDQLYNSPLH
>TRBJ2-5|11|TRBV5-1|-
ASSWRRQETQY
>TRBJ2-4|14|TRBV28|-
ASSSSGLLAKNIQY
>TRBJ1-5|13|TRBV9|TRBD1
ASSVGQGGTQPQH
>TRBJ1-1|11|TRBV19|-
ASSIIGRGEAF
>TRBJ1-2|13|TRBV27|-
ASSTSVSGHYGYT
>TRBJ1-5|13|TRBV7-9|-
ASSLQGSFNQPQH
>TRBJ2-1|17|TRBV6-1|TRBD2
ASSGPLAGGPRSYNEQF
>TRBJ1-6|14|TRBV7-2|TRBD1
ASSTRQGAYNSPLH
>TRBJ1-2|14|TRBV7-2|-
ASSLAVPGADYGYT
>TRBJ1-2|12|TRBV11-2|-
ASSGQRGNYGYT
>TRBJ1-6|13|TRBV19|TRBD1
ASSMGGQIDSPLH
>TRBJ1-1|12|TRBV11-1|-
ASSLDRSDTEAF
>TRBJ1-1|13|TRBV11-2|TRBD1
ASSSRTGWDTEAF
>TRBJ2-1|12|TRBV10-3|-
AISETTGEDEQF
>TRBJ2-3|13|TRBV10-1|-
ASSESGYGSDTQY
>TRBJ2-5|13|TRBV7-3|TRBD2
ASSLSGRALETQY
>TRBJ1-6|12|TRBV27|-
ASSLTGWNSPLH
>TRBJ2-3|14|TRBV3-1/TRBV3-2|TRBD2
ASSHRTGGVTDTQY
>TRBJ1-2|14|TRBV5-4|-
ASSLKTGPTIYGYT
>TRBJ1-3|12|TRBV19|-
ASSTTVSGNTIY
>TRBJ2-7|13|TRBV11-2|TRBD1
ASSLTGTATYEQY
>TRBJ1-1|13|TRBV28|TRBD1
ASRGTGERNTEAF
>TRBJ2-3|13|TRBV11-2|-
ASSLEVARGNTQY
>TRBJ1-6|13|TRBV2|-
ASSEGRQDNSPLH
>TRBJ2-7|12|TRBV7-6|TRBD1
ASSSAGQGYEQY